These 6 T cell receptor beta chains were all obtained from the same sample, sequenced in a study of T cells in women clearing cervical HPV infection. The table came from immunoSEQ multiplex PCR; TCRdb's copy has only in-frame clones and leaves some out. The sample totals roughly 30,000 clones; its top ten clones hold more than 4%. The material sequenced was blood buffy coat. The receptor source for this set is a woman aged 18 to 75 with a cervical HPV16 infection that either progressed to CIN3+ or cleared (not recorded which).

On this clone: From the germline J gene comes the end of the CDR3, since the read stops 3 residues before it. The gene calls are TRBV18 and TRBJ1-1; possible D gene TRBD1, 5 bases. Per the germline V gene, CDR1 is KGHSH and CDR2 is LQKENI. The CDR3 totals 15 residues. The ends were cut back, 6 bases at V and 2 bases at J, with 16 bases in the middle. The part of the CDR3 DNA that was read is TGTGCCAGCTCTCAGCTTCAGGGAGTCAACACTGAA. Encoded protein: CASSQLQGVNTE. The whole CDR3 reads CASSQLQGVNTEAFF.

About this clone: The CDR3 end lies 3 residues beyond the end of the read and is filled in from the germline J gene. The chain links TRBV7-9 to TRBJ2-7; D assignment may be TRBD1 or TRBD2 (7 bases each). Trimming stripped 6 bases from V and 6 bases from J, with 21 bases between. This CDR3 contains 15 residues. The V gene's germline CDR1 is SEHNR and CDR2 FQNEAQ (reference sequence). The CDR3 region is CASRHSGGGGREQYF. CDR3 DNA (partial): TGTGCCAGCAGACACTCAGGGGGAGGGGGCCGCGAG.

As for this clone: Read coverage stops 3 residues before the CDR3 terminus; the germline J gene supplies the remainder. The rearrangement joins TRBV2 to TRBJ2-5, with 7 bases identical to TRBD1. Germline V gene sequence: CDR1 SNHLY, CDR2 FYNNEI. Trimming took 10 bases from V and 1 from J; bases not matched to a gene: 12. This CDR3 contains 15 residues. Here the CDR3 reads CATQSSGQVQETQYF. Partial CDR3 DNA: TGTGCCACTCAGAGCTCCGGACAGGTCCAAGAGACC.

On this clone: The read ends 3 residues early relative to the CDR3; the germline J gene fills the gap. The chain employs TRBV7-6 and TRBJ2-3; 9 nucleotides agree with TRBD1. The CDR3 has 15 amino acids. The ends lost 4 bases at V and 3 bases at J; junction bases unmatched: 5. The germline V gene encodes CDR1 SGHVS and CDR2 FNYEAQ. The CDR3 here is CASSSQGAPTDTQYF. Incomplete CDR3 DNA: TGTGCCAGCAGCTCACAGGGGGCGCCGACAGATACG.

For this clone: The sequence runs out 3 residues before the end of the CDR3; the remainder is reconstructed from the germline J gene. The chain is built from TRBV20-1 and TRBJ2-5, with 7 bases aligning to TRBD2. V shed 3 bases, J shed 2 bases, and the junction held 9 bases outside the gene matches. Germline V gives CDR1 DFQATT, CDR2 SNEGSKA (reference sequence). This CDR3 is 15 amino acids long. The CDR3 bases that were read are TGCAGTGCTAGTAATCCTAGCGGAACACAAGAGACC. It is translated as CSASNPSGTQET. The entire CDR3 protein reads CSASNPSGTQETQYF.

In the case of this clone: The CDR3 goes on 3 residues after the read ends, and that part is filled in from the germline J gene. The chain carries TRBV7-3 and TRBJ2-7; D perhaps matches TRBD1 (6 bases). The CDR3 is made up of 13 amino acids. The germline V gene encodes CDR1 SGHTA and CDR2 FQGTGA. V was cut by 5 bases and J by 5 bases, with 13 bases left in between. The CDR3 sequence: CASSIQGPHEQYF. Incomplete CDR3 DNA: TGTGCCAGCAGCATACAGGGTCCCCACGAG.